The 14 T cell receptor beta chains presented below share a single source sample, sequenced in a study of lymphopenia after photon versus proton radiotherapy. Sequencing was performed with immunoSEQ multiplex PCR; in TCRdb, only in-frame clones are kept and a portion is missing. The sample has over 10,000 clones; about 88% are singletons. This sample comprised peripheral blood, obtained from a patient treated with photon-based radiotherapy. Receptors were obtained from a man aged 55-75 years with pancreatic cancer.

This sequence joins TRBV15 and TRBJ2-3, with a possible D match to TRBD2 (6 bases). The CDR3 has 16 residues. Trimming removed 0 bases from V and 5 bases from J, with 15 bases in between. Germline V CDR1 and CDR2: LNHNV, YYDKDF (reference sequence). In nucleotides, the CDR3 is TGTGCCACCAGCAGAGAAGCTGGCGGGGTTGGAGATACGCAGTATTTT. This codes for CATSREAGGVGDTQYF.

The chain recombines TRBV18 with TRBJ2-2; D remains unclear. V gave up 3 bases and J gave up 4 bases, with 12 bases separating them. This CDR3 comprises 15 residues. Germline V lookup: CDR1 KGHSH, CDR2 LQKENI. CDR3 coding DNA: TGTGCCAGCTCACCGGACCCGCTCGGCACCGGGGAGCTGTTTTTT. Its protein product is CASSPDPLGTGELFF.

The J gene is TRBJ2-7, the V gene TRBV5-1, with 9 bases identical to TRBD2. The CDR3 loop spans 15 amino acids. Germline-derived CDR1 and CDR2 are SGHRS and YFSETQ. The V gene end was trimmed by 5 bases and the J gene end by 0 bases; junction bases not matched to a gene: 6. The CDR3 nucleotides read TGCGCCAGCAGTGGTAGCGGGGGCCGCTCCTACGAGCAGTACTTC. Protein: CASSGSGGRSYEQYF.

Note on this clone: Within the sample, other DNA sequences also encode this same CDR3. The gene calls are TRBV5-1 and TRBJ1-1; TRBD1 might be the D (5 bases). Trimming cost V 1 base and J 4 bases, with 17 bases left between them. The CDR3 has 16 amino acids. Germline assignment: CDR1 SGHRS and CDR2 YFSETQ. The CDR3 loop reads CASSLKTGTELTEAFF. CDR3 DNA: TGCGCCAGCAGCTTGAAAACCGGGACCGAACTCACTGAAGCTTTCTTT.

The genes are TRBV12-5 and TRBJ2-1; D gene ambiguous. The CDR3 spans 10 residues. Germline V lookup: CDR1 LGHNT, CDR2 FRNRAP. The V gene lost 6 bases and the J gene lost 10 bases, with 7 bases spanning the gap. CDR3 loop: CASGGKEQFF. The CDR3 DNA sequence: TGTGCTAGTGGGGGGAAAGAGCAGTTCTTC.

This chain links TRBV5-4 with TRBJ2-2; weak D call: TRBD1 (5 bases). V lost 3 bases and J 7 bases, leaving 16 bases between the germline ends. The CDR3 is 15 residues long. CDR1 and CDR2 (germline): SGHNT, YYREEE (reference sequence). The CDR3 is CASSSGQGLSGELFF. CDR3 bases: TGTGCCAGCAGCTCTGGACAAGGGTTAAGCGGGGAGCTGTTTTTT.

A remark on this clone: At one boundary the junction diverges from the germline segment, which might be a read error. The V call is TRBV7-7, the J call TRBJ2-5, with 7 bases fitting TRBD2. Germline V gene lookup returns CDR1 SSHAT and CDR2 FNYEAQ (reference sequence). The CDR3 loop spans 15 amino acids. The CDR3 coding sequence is TGTGCTAGCAGCTTAAGGCCTAGCGGACAAGAGACCCAGTACTTC. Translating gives CASSLRPSGQETQYF.

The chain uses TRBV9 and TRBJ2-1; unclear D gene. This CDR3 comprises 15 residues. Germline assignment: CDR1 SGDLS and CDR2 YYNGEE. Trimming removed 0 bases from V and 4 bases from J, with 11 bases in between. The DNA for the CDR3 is TGTGCCAGCAGCGTAGGTCCAGTGGGGTACAATGAGCAGTTCTTC. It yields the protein CASSVGPVGYNEQFF.

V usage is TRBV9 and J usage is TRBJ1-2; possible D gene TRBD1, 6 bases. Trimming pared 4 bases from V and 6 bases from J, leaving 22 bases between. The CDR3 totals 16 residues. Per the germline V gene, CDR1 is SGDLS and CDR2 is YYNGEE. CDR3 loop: CASSPQRGALMNGYTF. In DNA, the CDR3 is TGTGCCAGCAGCCCCCAAAGGGGGGCGCTTATGAATGGCTACACCTTC.

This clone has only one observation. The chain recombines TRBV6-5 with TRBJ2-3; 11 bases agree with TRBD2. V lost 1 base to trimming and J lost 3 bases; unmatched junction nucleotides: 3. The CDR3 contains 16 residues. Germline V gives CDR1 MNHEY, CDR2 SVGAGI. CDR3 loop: CASSYYGTSGTDTQYF. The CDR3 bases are TGTGCCAGCAGTTACTACGGGACTAGCGGTACAGATACGCAGTATTTT.

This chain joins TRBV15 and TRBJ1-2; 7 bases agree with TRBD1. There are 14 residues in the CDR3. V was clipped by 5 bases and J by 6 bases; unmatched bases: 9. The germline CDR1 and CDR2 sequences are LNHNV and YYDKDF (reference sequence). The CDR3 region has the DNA TGTGCCACCAGCGGATTCCGGGACAGTGATGGCTACACCTTC. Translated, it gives CATSGFRDSDGYTF.

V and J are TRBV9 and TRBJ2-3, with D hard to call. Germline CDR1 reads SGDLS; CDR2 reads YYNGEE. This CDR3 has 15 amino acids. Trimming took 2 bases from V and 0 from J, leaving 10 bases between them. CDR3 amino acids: CASSVRLASTDTQYF. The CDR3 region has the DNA TGTGCCAGCAGCGTGAGACTGGCTAGCACAGATACGCAGTATTTT.

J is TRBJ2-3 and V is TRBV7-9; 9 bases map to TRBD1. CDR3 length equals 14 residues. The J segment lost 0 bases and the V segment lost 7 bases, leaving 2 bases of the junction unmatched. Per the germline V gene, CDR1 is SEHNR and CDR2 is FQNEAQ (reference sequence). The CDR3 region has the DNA TGTGCCAGCATGGACAGGGGAAGCACAGATACGCAGTATTTT. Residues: CASMDRGSTDTQYF. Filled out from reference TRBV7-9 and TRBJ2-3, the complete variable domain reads DTGVSQNPRHKITKRGQNVTFRCDPISEHNRLYWYRQTLGQGPEFLTYFQNEAQLEKSRLLSDRFSAERPKGSFSTLEIQRTEQGDSAMYLCASMDRGSTDTQYFGPGTRLTVL.

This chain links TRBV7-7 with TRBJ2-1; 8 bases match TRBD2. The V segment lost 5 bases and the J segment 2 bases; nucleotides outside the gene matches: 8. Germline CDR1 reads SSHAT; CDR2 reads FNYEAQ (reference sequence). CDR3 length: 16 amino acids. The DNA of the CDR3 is TGTGCCAGCAGCCTCGGACTAGCAGGACCCTACAATGAGCAGTTCTTC. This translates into CASSLGLAGPYNEQFF.